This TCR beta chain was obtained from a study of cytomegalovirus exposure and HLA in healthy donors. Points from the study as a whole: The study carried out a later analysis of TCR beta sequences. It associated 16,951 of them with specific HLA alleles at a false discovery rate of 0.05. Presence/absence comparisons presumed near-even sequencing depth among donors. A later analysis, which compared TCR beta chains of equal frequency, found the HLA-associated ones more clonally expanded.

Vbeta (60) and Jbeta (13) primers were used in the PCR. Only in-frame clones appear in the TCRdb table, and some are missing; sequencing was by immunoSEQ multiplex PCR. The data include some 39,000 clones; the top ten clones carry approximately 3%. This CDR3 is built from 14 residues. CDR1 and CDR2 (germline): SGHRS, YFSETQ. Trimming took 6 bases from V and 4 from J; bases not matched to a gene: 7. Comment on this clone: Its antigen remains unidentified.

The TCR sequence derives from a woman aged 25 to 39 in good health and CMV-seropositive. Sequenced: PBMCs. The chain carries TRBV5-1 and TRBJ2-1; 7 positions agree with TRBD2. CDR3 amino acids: CASTSSGAYNEQFF. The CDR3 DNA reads TGCGCCAGCACCTCCAGCGGGGCGTACAATGAGCAGTTCTTC.